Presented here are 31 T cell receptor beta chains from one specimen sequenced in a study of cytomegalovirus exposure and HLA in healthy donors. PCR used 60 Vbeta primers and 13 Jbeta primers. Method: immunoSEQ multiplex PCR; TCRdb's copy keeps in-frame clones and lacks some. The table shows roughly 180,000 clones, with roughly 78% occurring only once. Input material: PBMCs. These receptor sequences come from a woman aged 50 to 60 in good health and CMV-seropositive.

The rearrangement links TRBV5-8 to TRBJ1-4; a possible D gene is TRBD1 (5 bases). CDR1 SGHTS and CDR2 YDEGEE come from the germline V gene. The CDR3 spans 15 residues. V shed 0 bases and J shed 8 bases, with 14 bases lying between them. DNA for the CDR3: TGTGCCAGCAGCTTGGGGCAGGGAGGAGAGGAAAAACTGTTTTTT. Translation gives CASSLGQGGEEKLFF.

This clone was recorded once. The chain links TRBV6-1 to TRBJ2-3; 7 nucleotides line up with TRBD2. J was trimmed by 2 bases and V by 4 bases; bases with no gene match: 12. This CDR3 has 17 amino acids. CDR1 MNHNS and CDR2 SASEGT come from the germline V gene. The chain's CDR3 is CASSAGWGAGVTDTQYF. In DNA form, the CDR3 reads TGTGCCAGCAGTGCAGGGTGGGGCGCGGGGGTCACAGATACGCAGTATTTT.

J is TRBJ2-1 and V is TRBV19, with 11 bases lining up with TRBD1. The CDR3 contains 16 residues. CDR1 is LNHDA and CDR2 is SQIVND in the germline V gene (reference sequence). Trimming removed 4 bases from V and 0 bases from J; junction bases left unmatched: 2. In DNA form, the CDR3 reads TGTGCCAGTAGTACCGGGACAGGGGGCTCCTACAATGAGCAGTTCTTC. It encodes CASSTGTGGSYNEQFF.

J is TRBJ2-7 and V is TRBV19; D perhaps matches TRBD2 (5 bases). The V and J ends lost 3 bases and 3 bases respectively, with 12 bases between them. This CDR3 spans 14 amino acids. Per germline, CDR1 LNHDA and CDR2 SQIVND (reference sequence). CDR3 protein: CASSIGKQSYEQYF. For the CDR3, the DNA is TGTGCCAGTAGTATCGGGAAGCAAAGCTACGAGCAGTACTTC.

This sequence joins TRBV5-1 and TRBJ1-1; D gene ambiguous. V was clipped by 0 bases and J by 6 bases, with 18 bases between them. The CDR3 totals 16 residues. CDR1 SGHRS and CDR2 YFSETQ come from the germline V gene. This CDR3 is CASSLVPMRSGAEAFF. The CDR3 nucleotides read TGCGCCAGCAGCTTGGTCCCCATGCGAAGCGGCGCTGAAGCTTTCTTT. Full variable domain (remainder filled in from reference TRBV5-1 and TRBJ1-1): KAGVTQTPRYLIKTRGQQVTLSCSPISGHRSVSWYQQTPGQGLQFLFEYFSETQRNKGNFPGRFSGRQFSNSRSEMNVSTLELGDSALYLCASSLVPMRSGAEAFFGQGTRLTVV.

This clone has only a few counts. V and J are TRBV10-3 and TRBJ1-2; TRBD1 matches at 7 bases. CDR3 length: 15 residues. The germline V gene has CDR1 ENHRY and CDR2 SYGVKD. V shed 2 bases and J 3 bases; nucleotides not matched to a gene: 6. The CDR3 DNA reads TGTGCCATCAGTGAGGTGAGGGGGCATTACTATGGCTACACCTTC. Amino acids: CAISEVRGHYYGYTF.

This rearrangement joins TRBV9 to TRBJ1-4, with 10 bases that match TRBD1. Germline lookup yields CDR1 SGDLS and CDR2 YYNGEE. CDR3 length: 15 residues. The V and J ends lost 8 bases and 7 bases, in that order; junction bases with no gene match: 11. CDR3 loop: CARLPGQGMGEKLFF. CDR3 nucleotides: TGTGCCAGGCTACCGGGACAGGGGATGGGTGAAAAACTGTTTTTT.

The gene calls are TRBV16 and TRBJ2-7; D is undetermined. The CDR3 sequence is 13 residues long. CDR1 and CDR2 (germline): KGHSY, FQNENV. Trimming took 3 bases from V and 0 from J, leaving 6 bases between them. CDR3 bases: TGTGCCAGCAGCCATATCGGCTCCTACGAGCAGTACTTC. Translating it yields CASSHIGSYEQYF.

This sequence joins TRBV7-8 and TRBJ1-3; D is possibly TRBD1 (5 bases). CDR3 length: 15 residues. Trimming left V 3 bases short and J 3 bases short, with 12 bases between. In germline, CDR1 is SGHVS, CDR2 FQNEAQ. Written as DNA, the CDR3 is TGTGCCAGCAGCTTCCAGGGAATATATGGAAACACCATATATTTT. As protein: CASSFQGIYGNTIYF.

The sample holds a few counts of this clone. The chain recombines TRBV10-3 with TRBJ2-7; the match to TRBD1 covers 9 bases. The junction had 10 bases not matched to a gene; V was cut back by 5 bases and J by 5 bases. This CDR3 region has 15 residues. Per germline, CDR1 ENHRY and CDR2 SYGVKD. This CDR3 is CAISLTGTGNNEQYF. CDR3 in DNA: TGTGCCATCAGTCTAACCGGGACAGGGAACAACGAGCAGTACTTC.

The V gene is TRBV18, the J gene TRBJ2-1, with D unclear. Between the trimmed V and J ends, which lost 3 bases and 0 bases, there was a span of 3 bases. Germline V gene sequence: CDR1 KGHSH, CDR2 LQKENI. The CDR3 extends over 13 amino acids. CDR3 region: CASSPSSYNEQFF. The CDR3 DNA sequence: TGTGCCAGCTCACCCTCCTCCTACAATGAGCAGTTCTTC.

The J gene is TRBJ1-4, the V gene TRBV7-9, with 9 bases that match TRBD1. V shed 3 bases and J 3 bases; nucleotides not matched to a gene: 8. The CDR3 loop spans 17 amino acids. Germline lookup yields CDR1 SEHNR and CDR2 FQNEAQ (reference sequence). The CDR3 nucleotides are TGTGCCAGCAGCTTTACGACAGGGGGAGTTTCTAATGAAAAACTGTTTTTT. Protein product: CASSFTTGGVSNEKLFF. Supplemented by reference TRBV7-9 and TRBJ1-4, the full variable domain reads DTGVSQNPRHKITKRGQNVTFRCDPISEHNRLYWYRQTLGQGPEFLTYFQNEAQLEKSRLLSDRFSAERPKGSFSTLEIQRTEQGDSAMYLCASSFTTGGVSNEKLFFGSGTQLSVL.

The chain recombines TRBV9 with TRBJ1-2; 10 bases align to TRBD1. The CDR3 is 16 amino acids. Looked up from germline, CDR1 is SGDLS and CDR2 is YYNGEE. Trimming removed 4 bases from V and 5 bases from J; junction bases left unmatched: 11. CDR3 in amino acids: CASSRDRGGSSYGYTF. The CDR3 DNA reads TGTGCCAGCAGCCGGGACAGGGGAGGGAGCTCTTATGGCTACACCTTC.

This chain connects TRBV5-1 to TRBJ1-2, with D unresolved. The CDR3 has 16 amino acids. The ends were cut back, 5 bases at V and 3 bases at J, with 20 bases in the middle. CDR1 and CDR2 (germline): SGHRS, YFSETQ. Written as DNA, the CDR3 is TGCGCCAGCAGACCGGGAGACCGAACCTCATACTATGGCTACACCTTC. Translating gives CASRPGDRTSYYGYTF.

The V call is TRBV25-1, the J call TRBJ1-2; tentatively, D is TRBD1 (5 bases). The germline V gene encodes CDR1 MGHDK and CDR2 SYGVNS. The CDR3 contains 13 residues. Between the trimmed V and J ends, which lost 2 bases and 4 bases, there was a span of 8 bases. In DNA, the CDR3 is TGTGCCAGCAGTGAAAGGGGCCGCTATGGCTACACCTTC. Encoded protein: CASSERGRYGYTF.

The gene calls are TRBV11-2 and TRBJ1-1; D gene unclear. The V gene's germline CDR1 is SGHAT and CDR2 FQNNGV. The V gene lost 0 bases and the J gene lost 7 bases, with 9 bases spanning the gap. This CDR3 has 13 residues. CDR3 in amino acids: CASSLDLILEAFF. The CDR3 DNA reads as TGTGCCAGCAGCTTAGATCTAATCCTTGAAGCTTTCTTT.

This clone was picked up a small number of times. CDR3 sequence reads: CASSLGRGNTEAFF. The CDR3 DNA follows: TGTGCCAGCAGCTTGGGGCGGGGGAACACTGAAGCTTTCTTT. The chain couples TRBV5-6 to TRBJ1-1; D unclear. Germline CDR1 SGHDT, CDR2 YYEEEE. The germline V and J ends were trimmed by 0 bases and 1 base, with 7 bases remaining between them. The CDR3 is 14 residues long.

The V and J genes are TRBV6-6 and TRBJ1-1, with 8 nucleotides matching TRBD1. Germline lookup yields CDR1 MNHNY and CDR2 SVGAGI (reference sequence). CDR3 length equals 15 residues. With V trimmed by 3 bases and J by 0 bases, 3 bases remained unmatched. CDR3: CASSYGTGVNTEAFF. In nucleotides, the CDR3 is TGTGCCAGCAGTTATGGGACAGGAGTGAACACTGAAGCTTTCTTT.

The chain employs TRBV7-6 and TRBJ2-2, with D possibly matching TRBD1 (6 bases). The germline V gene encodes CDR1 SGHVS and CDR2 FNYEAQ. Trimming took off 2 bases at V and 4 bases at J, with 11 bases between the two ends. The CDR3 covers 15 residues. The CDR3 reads CASSLRQGSTGELFF. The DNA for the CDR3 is TGTGCCAGCAGCTTACGCCAGGGGAGCACCGGGGAGCTGTTTTTT.

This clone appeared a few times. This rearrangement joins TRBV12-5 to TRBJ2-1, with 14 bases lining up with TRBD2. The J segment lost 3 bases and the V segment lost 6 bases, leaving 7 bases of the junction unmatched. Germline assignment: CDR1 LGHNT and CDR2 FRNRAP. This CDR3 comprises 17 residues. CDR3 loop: CASGRTSGGQGYNEQFF. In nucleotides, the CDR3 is TGTGCTAGTGGCCGGACTAGCGGGGGGCAGGGCTACAATGAGCAGTTCTTC.

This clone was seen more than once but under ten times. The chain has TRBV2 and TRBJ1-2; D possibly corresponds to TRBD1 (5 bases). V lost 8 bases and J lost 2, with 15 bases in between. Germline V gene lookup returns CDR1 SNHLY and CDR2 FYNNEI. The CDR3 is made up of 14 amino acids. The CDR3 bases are TGTGCCAGCGGCGTCGGACACGGAAACTATGGCTACACCTTC. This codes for CASGVGHGNYGYTF. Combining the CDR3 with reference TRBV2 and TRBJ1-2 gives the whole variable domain EPEVTQTPSHQVTQMGQEVILRCVPISNHLYFYWYRQILGQKVEFLVSFYNNEISEKSEIFDDQFSVERPDGSNFTLKIRSTKLEDSAMYFCASGVGHGNYGYTFGSGTRLTVV.

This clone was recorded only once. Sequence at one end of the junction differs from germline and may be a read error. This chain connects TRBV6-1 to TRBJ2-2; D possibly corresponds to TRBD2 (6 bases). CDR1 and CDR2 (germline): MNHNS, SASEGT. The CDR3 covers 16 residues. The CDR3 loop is CASSEGPGRGNGELLF. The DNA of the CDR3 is TGTGCCAGCAGTGAAGGGCCAGGGCGCGGGAACGGGGAGCTGCTTTTT.

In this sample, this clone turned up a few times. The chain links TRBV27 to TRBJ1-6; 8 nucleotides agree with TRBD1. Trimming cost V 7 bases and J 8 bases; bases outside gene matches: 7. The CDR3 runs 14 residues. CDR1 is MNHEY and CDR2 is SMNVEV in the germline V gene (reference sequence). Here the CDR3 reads CASTPGGVDSPLHF. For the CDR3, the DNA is TGTGCCAGCACTCCAGGGGGCGTTGATTCACCCCTCCACTTT.

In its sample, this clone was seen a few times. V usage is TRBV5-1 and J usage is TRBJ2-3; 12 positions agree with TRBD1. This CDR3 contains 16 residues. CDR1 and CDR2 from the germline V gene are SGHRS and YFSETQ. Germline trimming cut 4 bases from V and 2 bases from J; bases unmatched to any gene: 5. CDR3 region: CASSPGQGATTDTQYF. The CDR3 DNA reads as TGCGCCAGCAGCCCGGGACAGGGGGCGACCACAGATACGCAGTATTTT.

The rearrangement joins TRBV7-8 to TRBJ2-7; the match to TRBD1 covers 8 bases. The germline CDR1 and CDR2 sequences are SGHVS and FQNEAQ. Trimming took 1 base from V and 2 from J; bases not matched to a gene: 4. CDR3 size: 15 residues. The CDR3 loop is CASSLETGGPYEQYF. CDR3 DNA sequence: TGTGCCAGCAGCTTAGAAACAGGGGGACCCTACGAGCAGTACTTC.

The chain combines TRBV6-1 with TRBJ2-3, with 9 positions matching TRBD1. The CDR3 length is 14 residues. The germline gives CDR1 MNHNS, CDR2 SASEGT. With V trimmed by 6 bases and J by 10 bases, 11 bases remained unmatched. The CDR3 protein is CASREGTGPTPQYF. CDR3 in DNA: TGTGCCAGCAGAGAGGGGACAGGGCCCACCCCGCAGTATTTT.

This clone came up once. This CDR3 reads CASSPPNTQYF. CDR3 DNA sequence: TGTGCCAGCTCACCACCTAATACGCAGTATTTT. This rearrangement joins TRBV18 to TRBJ2-3, with D hard to call. CDR1 is KGHSH, CDR2 LQKENI, per germline. V lost 0 bases to trimming and J lost 7 bases, with 2 bases between them. The CDR3 covers 11 residues.

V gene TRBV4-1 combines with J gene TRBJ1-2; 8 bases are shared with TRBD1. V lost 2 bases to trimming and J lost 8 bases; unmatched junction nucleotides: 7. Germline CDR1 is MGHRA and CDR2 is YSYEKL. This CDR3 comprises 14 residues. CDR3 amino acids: CASSQTTGANGYTF. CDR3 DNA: TGCGCCAGCAGCCAAACGACAGGGGCCAACGGCTACACCTTC.

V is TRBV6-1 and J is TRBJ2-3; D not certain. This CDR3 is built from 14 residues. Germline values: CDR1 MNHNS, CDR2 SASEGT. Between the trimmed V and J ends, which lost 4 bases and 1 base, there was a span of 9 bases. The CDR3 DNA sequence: TGTGCCAGCAGTGGAGGCAGCCGCACAGATACGCAGTATTTT. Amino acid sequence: CASSGGSRTDTQYF.

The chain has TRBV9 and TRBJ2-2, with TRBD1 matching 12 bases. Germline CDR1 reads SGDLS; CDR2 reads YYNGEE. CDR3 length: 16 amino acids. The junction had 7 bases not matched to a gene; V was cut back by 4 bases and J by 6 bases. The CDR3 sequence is CASSTPGQGASGELFF. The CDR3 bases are TGTGCCAGCAGCACTCCGGGACAGGGGGCGTCCGGGGAGCTGTTTTTT.

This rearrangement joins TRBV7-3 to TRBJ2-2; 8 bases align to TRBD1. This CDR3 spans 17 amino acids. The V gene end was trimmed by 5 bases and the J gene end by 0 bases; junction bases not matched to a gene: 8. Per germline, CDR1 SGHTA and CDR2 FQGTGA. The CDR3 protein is CASSPGGWYSNTGELFF. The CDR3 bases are TGTGCCAGCAGCCCAGGGGGCTGGTATTCGAACACCGGGGAGCTGTTTTTT.